Below, 8 T cell receptor beta chains from the same sample are listed, as sequenced in a study of blood T cells in healthy people across ages. PCR was performed a second time for roughly 7 to 12 cycles using a sample-barcoded 5' primer and a J-beta primer mix. TCRdb re-derived calls from the 5' RACE reads in MiXCR, one entry per CDR3 protein. The sample carries some 1.8 million distinct CDR3 sequences, 30% to 40% recorded once. Sequences were obtained from blood. These receptors were collected from a human donor in good health.

A few counts support this clonotype. The chain links TRBV12-3 or TRBV12-4 to TRBJ2-6, with D unclear. Trimming cost V 3 bases and J 0 bases, with 12 bases left between them. The CDR3 spans 17 residues. Written as DNA, the CDR3 is TGTGCCAGCAGTTTTCCGACCGACGCCTCTGGGGCCAACGTCCTGACTTTC. Its translation is CASSFPTDASGANVLTF.

The chain is built from TRBV7-9 and TRBJ2-1; the D gene is possibly TRBD2 (6 bases). Germline V lookup: CDR1 SEHNR, CDR2 FQNEAQ (reference sequence). This CDR3 has 15 amino acids. Trimming took off 1 base at V and 5 bases at J, with 12 bases between the two ends. CDR3: CASSLDFWGDNEQFF. The CDR3 DNA reads as TGTGCCAGCAGCTTAGATTTTTGGGGGGACAATGAGCAGTTCTTC.

The rearrangement links TRBV15 to TRBJ1-5; possible D gene TRBD1, 5 bases. The CDR3 contains 14 residues. V lost 9 bases and J 5 bases, leaving 17 bases between the germline ends. The germline gives CDR1 LNHNV, CDR2 YYDKDF (reference sequence). The CDR3, as DNA: TGTGCCACGGCGTGGGGGGTCGATTATCAGCCCCAGCATTTT. Protein sequence: CATAWGVDYQPQHF.

The chain joins TRBV20-1 to TRBJ2-7; TRBD1 matches at 9 bases. The germline CDR1 and CDR2 sequences are DFQATT and SNEGSKA (reference sequence). The CDR3 is 18 amino acids. The ends lost 1 base at V and 4 bases at J; junction bases unmatched: 17. The CDR3 DNA reads as TGCAGTGCTAGAGCCCTCCGGTCAGACAGGGGGGTCGGGTACGAGCAGTACTTC. This sequence encodes CSARALRSDRGVGYEQYF.

This clonotype showed up just a few times. The V and J genes are TRBV25-1 and TRBJ1-1; the match to TRBD1 covers 9 bases. Germline V gene sequence: CDR1 MGHDK, CDR2 SYGVNS. Trimming at V came to 6 bases and at J to 4 bases, leaving 6 bases not matched to a gene. This CDR3 has 14 residues. The CDR3 is CASSPTGGFTEAFF. Written as DNA, the CDR3 is TGTGCCAGCAGCCCGACAGGGGGATTCACTGAAGCTTTCTTT.

The gene calls are TRBV3-1 and TRBJ1-2, with D possibly matching TRBD1 (6 bases). Germline V gene data show CDR1 as LGHDT and CDR2 as YNNKEL (reference sequence). Trimming shortened V by 0 bases and J by 4 bases, and 12 bases separated the two germline ends. CDR3 size: 15 residues. CDR3 sequence reads: CASSQDAGGGYGYTF. The CDR3 DNA reads as TGTGCCAGCAGCCAAGATGCCGGGGGCGGCTATGGCTACACCTTC.

This clonotype has only a few counts. This chain connects TRBV6-2 or TRBV6-3 to TRBJ2-1, with 9 nucleotides matching TRBD1. The trim removed 5 bases at V and 6 bases at J, leaving 8 bases unmatched. CDR3 length: 15 residues. Germline V gene lookup returns CDR1 MNHEY and CDR2 SVGEGT. The CDR3 sequence is CASSHPGQGGNEQFF. CDR3 DNA: TGTGCCAGCAGTCACCCGGGACAGGGAGGCAATGAGCAGTTCTTC.

This clonotype has only a few counts. The chain couples TRBV7-2 to TRBJ1-1; TRBD1 is a possible D gene (6 bases). V lost 3 bases, J lost 4 bases, and 12 bases lay in between. CDR3 size: 14 residues. Germline V gene data show CDR1 as SGHTA and CDR2 as FQGNSA. The CDR3 spells CASSFKGEVTEAFF. In DNA form, the CDR3 reads TGTGCCAGCAGCTTCAAGGGGGAGGTCACTGAAGCTTTCTTT.